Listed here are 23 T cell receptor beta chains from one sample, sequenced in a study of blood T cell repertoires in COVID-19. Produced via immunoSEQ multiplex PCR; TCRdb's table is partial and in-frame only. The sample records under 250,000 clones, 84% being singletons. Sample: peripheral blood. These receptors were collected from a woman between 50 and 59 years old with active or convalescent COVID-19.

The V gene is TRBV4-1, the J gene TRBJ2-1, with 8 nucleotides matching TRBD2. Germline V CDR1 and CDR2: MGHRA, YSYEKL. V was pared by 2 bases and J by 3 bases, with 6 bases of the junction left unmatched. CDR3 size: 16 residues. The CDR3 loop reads CASSQPTSGGYNEQFF. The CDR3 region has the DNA TGCGCCAGCAGCCAACCCACTAGCGGAGGCTACAATGAGCAGTTCTTC.

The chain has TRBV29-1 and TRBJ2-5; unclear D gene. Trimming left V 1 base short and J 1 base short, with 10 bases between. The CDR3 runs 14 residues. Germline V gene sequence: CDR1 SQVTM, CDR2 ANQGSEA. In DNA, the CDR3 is TGCAGCGTTGAAGGTTACGACTCCCAAGAGACCCAGTACTTC. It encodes CSVEGYDSQETQYF. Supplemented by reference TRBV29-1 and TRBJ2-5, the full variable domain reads SAVISQKPSRDICQRGTSLTIQCQVDSQVTMMFWYRQQPGQSLTLIATANQGSEATYESGFVIDKFPISRPNLTFSTLTVSNMSPEDSSIYLCSVEGYDSQETQYFGPGTRLLVL.

The CDR3 protein is CASSIQGRDWQPQHF. Here the CDR3 DNA reads TGTGCCAGCAGCATACAGGGGCGGGACTGGCAGCCCCAGCATTTT. The chain links TRBV2 to TRBJ1-5; 7 positions agree with TRBD1. Looked up from germline, CDR1 is SNHLY and CDR2 is FYNNEI. Germline trimming cut 6 bases from V and 7 bases from J; bases unmatched to any gene: 12. The CDR3 runs 15 residues.

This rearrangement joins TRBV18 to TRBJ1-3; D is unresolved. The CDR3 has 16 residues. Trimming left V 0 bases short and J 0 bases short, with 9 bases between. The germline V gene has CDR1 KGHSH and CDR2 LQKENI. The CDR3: CASSPPSGRSGNTIYF. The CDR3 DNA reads TGTGCCAGCTCACCACCGAGCGGTCGCTCTGGAAACACCATATATTTT.

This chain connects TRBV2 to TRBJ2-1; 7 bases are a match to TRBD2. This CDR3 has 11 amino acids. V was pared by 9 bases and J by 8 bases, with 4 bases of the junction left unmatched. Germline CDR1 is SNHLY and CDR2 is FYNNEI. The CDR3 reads CARRAGDEQFF. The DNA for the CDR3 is TGTGCCAGGCGTGCGGGGGATGAGCAGTTCTTC.

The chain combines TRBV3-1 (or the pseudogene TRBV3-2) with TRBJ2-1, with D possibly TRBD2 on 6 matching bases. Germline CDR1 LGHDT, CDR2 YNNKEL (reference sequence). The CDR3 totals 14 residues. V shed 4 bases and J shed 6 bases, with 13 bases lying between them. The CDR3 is CASSLGLSINEQFF. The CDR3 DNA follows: TGTGCCAGCAGCCTCGGACTATCAATCAATGAGCAGTTCTTC.

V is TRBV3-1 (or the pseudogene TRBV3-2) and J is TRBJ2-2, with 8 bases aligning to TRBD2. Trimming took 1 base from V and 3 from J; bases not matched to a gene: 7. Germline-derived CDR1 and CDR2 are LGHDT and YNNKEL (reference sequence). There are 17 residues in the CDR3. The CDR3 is CASSQGFGGADTGELFF. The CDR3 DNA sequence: TGTGCCAGCAGCCAAGGCTTCGGGGGGGCCGACACCGGGGAGCTGTTTTTT.

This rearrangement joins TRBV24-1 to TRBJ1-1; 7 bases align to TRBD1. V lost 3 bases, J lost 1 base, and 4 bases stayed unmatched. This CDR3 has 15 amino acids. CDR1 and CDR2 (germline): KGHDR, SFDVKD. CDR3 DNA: TGTGCCACCAGTGATACTAGGACAGGGAACACTGAAGCTTTCTTT. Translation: CATSDTRTGNTEAFF.

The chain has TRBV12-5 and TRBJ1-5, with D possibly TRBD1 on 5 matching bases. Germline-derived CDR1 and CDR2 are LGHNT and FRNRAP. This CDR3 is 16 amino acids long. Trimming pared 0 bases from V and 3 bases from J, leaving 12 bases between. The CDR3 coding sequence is TGTGCTAGTGGTTTGGTACCGTCAGGGCCCAATCAGCCCCAGCATTTT. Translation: CASGLVPSGPNQPQHF.

The CDR3: CASSIGSDRTTEAFF. In DNA form, the CDR3 reads TGTGCCAGTAGTATAGGGTCGGACAGGACCACTGAAGCTTTCTTT. The chain is built from TRBV19 and TRBJ1-1; TRBD1 aligns across 7 bases. The CDR3 is made up of 15 amino acids. V was clipped by 1 base and J by 4 bases; unmatched bases: 6. Germline-derived CDR1 and CDR2 are LNHDA and SQIVND (reference sequence).

CDR3 loop: CASSFRTRGRYNEQFF. CDR3 DNA: TGTGCCAGCAGTTTCCGGACTAGAGGTCGTTACAATGAGCAGTTCTTC. The chain employs TRBV28 and TRBJ2-1; the match to TRBD2 covers 7 bases. This CDR3 has 16 residues. Germline V gene sequence: CDR1 MDHEN, CDR2 SYDVKM. The trim removed 3 bases at V and 4 bases at J, leaving 9 bases unmatched.

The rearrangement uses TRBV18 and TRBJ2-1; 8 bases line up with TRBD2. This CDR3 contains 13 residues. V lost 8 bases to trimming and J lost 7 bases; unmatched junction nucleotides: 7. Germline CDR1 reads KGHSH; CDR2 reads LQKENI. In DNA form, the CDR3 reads TGTGCCAGCCAGCGGGAGAACCGGAATGAGCAGTTCTTC. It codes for CASQRENRNEQFF.

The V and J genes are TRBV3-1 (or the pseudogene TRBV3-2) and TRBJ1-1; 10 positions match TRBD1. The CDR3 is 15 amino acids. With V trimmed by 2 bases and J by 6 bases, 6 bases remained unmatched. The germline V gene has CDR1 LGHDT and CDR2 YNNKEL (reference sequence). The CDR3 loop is CASSQYMTGGSEAFF. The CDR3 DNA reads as TGTGCCAGCAGCCAATATATGACAGGGGGCTCTGAAGCTTTCTTT.

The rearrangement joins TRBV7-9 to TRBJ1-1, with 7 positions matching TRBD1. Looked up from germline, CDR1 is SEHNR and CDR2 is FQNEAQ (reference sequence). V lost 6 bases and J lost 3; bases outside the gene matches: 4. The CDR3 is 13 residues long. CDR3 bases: TGTGCCAGCAGGGGCACAGGGGACACTGAAGCTTTCTTT. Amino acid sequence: CASRGTGDTEAFF. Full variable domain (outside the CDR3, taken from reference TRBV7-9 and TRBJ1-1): DTGVSQNPRHKITKRGQNVTFRCDPISEHNRLYWYRQTLGQGPEFLTYFQNEAQLEKSRLLSDRFSAERPKGSFSTLEIQRTEQGDSAMYLCASRGTGDTEAFFGQGTRLTVV.

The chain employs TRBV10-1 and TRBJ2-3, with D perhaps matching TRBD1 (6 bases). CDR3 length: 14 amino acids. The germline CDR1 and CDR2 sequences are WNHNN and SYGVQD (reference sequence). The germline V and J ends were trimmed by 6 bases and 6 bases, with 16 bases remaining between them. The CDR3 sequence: CASSRDTETDTQYF. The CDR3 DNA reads TGCGCCAGCAGCCGGGACACAGAGACGGATACGCAGTATTTT.

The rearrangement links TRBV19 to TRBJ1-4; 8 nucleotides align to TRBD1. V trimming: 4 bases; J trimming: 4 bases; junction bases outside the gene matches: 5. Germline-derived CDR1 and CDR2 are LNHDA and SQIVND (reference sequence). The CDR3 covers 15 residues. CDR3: CASSTGGQVNEKLFF. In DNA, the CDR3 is TGTGCCAGTAGTACCGGGGGACAGGTTAATGAAAAACTGTTTTTT.

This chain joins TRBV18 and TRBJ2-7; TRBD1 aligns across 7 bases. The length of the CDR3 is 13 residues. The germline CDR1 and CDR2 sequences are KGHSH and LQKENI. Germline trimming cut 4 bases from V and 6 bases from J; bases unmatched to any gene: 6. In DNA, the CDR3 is TGTGCCAGCTCACAGGGGGCGCGAGCCGAGCAGTACGTC. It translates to CASSQGARAEQYV.

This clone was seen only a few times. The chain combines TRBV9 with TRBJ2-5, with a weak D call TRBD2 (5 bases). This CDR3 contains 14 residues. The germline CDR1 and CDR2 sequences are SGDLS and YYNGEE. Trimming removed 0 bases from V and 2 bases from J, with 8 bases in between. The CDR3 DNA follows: TGTGCCAGCAGCGTAGTATCGGGACAAGAGACCCAGTACTTC. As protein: CASSVVSGQETQYF.

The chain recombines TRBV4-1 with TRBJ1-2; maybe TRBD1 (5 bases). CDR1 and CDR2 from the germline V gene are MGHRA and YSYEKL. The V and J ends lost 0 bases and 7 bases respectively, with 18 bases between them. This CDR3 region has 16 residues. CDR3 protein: CASSQDLGALPLGYTF. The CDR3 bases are TGCGCCAGCAGCCAAGATCTAGGGGCTCTCCCACTTGGCTACACCTTC.

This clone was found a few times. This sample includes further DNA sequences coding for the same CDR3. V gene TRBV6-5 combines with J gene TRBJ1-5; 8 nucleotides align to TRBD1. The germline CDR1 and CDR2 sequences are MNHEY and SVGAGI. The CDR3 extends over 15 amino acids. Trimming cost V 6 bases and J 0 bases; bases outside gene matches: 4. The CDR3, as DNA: TGTGCCAGCAGAGGACAGGGCCATAGCAATCAGCCCCAGCATTTT. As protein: CASRGQGHSNQPQHF.

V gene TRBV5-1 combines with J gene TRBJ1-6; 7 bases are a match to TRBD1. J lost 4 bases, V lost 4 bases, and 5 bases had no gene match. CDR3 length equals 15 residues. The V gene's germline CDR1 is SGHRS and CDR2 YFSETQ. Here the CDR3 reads CASSPTGIYNSPLHF. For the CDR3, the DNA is TGCGCCAGCAGCCCGACAGGGATTTATAATTCACCCCTCCACTTT.

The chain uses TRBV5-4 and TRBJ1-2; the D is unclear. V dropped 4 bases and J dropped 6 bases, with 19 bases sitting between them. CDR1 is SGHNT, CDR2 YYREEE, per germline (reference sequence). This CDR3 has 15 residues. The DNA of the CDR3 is TGTGCCAGCAGCCCTCGGTCAGCTCGGGTGGATGGCTACACCTTC. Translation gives CASSPRSARVDGYTF.

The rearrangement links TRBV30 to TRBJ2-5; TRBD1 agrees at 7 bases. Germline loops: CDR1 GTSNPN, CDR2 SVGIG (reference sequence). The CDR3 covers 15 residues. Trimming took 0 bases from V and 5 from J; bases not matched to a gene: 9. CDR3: CAWSVLSTGVETQYF. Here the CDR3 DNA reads TGTGCCTGGAGTGTACTTTCAACAGGGGTTGAGACCCAGTACTTC.